This T cell receptor (beta chain) was identified during a study of T-cell memory formation after mild COVID-19. The study's findings and limits: That cross-reactive memory joined was suggested by some responding clones appearing in pre-infection memory.

Trimming took 5 bases from V and 6 from J; bases not matched to a gene: 4. The CDR3 is 12 residues long. Germline V gene lookup returns CDR1 MNHEY and CDR2 SVGAGI. About this clonotype itself: The antigen remains undetermined.

Using constant-segment primers, 5'RACE produced TCR alpha and TCR beta cDNA libraries carrying sample barcodes and UMIs. MiXCR was run by TCRdb on the 5' RACE reads, yielding one entry per CDR3 protein. Of fewer than 350,000 distinct CDR3 sequences listed, 15% are singletons. This receptor was identified in a man younger than 35 who had mild COVID-19 (a few samples of this study predate the infection). Cell type and time point are not known. The chain recombines TRBV6-5 with TRBJ2-7; 7 bases align to TRBD1. The sample was PBMCs or a T cell subset sorted from them (not recorded which). DNA of the CDR3: TGTGCCAGCAGTCCCGACAGGGCCGAGCAGTACTTC. It specifies CASSPDRAEQYF.